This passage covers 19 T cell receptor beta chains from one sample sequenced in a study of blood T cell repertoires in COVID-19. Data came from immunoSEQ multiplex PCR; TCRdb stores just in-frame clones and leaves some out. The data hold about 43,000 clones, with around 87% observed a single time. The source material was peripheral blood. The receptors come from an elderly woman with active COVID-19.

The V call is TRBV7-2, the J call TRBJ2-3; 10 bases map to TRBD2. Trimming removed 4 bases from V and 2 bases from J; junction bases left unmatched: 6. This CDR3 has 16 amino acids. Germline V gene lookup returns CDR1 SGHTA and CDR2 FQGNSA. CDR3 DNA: TGTGCCAGCAGCTATCGTAGCGGGGGGTACACAGATACGCAGTATTTT. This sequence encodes CASSYRSGGYTDTQYF.

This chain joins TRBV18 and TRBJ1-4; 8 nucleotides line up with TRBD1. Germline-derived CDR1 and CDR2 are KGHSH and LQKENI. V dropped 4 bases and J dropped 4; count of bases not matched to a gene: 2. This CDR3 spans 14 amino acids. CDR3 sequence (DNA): TGTGCCAGCTCACGGGGACAGGATAATGAAAAACTGTTTTTT. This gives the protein CASSRGQDNEKLFF.

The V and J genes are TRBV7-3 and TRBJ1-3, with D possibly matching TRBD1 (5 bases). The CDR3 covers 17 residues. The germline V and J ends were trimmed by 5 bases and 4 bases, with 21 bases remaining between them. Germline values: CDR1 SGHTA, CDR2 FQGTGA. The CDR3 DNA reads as TGTGCCAGCAGCGAAACAGGAGGGCATCTATCAGGAAACACCATATATTTT. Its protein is CASSETGGHLSGNTIYF.

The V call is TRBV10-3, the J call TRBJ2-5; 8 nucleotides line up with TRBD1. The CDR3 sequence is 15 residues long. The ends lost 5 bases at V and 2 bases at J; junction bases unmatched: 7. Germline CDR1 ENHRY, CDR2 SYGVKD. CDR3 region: CAISSGTGGQETQYF. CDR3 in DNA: TGTGCCATCAGTTCCGGGACAGGAGGACAAGAGACCCAGTACTTC.

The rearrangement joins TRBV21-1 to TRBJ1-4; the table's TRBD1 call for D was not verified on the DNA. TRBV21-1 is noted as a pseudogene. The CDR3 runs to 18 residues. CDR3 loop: CASSSKGQVVFLIEKLFF. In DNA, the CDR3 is TGTGCCAGCAGCTCAAAGGGACAGGTAGTGTTCCTGATAGAAAAACTGTTTTTT.

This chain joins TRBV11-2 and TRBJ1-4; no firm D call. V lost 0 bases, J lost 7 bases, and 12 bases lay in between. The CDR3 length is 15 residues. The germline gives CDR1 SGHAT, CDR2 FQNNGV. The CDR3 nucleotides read TGTGCCAGCAGCTTAGATTCAATAGCAACTGAAAAACTGTTTTTT. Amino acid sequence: CASSLDSIATEKLFF.

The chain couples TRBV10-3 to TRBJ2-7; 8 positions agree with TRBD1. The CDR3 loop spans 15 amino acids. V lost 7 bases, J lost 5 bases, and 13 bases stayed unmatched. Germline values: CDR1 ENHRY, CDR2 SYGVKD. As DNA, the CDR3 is TGTGCCATCAAGAACTCGGCAGGGGGCTTCGACGAGCAGTACTTC. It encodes CAIKNSAGGFDEQYF.

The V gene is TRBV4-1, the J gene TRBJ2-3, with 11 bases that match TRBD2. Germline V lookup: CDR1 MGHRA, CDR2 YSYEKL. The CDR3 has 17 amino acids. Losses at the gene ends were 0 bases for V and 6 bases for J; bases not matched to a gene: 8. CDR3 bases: TGCGCCAGCAGCCAAGATCGGGCTAGCGGGGGGAGTGATACGCAGTATTTT. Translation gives CASSQDRASGGSDTQYF.

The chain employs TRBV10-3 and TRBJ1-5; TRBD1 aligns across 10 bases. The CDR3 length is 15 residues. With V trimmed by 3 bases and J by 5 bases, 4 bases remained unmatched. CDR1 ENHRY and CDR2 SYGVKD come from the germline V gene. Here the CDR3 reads CAISEGDRGDQPQHF. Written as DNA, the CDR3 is TGTGCCATCAGTGAAGGGGACAGGGGCGATCAGCCCCAGCATTTT.

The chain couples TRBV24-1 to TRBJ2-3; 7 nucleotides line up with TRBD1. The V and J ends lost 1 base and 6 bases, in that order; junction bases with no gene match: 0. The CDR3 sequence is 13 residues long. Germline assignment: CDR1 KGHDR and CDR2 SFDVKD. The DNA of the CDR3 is TGTGCCACCAGTGATTTCAGGGGGGATACGCAGTATTTT. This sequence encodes CATSDFRGDTQYF.

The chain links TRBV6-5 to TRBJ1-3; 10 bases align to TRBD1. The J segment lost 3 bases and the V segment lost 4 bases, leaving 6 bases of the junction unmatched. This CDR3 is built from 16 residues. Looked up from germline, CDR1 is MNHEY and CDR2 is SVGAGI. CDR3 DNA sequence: TGTGCCAGCAGTTCCGGGACAGGGGCATATGGAAACACCATATATTTT. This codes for CASSSGTGAYGNTIYF.

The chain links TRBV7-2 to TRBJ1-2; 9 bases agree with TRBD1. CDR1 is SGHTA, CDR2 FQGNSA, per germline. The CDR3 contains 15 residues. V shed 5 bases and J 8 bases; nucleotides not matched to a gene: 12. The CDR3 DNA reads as TGTGCCAGCAGCGAAGGGACAGGGCTCTCGGGGGGCTACACCTTC. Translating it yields CASSEGTGLSGGYTF.

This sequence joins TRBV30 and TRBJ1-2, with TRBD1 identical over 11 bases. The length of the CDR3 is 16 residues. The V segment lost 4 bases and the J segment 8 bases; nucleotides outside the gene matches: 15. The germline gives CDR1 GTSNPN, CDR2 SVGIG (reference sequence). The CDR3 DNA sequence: TGTGCCTGGACCTCATCCCCGGGACAGGGGGTTGAGGGCTACACCTTC. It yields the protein CAWTSSPGQGVEGYTF. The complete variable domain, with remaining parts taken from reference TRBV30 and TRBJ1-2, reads SQTIHQWPATLVQPVGSPLSLECTVEGTSNPNLYWYRQAAGRGLQLLFYSVGIGQISSEVPQNLSASRPQDRQFILSSKKLLLSDSGFYLCAWTSSPGQGVEGYTFGSGTRLTVV.

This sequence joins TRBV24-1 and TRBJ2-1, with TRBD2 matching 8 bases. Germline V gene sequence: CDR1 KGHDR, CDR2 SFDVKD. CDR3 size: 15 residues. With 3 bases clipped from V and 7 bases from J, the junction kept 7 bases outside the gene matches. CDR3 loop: CATSDTGGAGNEQFF. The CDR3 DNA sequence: TGTGCCACCAGTGATACCGGGGGGGCCGGGAATGAGCAGTTCTTC.

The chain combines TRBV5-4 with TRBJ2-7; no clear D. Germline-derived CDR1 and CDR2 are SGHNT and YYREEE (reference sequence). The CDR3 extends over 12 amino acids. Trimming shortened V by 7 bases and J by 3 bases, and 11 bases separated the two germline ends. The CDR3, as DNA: TGTGCCAGCTCCATCAATTTCTACGAGCAGTACTTC. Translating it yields CASSINFYEQYF.

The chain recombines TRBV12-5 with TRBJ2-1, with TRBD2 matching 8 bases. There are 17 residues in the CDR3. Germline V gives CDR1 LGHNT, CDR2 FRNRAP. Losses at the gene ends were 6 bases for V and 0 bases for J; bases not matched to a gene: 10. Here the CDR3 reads CASGAGGAYFSYNEQFF. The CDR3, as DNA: TGTGCTAGTGGCGCCGGGGGGGCCTATTTCTCCTACAATGAGCAGTTCTTC. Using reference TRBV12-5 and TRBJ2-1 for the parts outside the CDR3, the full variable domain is DARVTQTPRHKVTEMGQEVTMRCQPILGHNTVFWYRQTMMQGLELLAYFRNRAPLDDSGMPKDRFSAEMPDATLATLKIQPSEPRDSAVYFCASGAGGAYFSYNEQFFGPGTRLTVL.

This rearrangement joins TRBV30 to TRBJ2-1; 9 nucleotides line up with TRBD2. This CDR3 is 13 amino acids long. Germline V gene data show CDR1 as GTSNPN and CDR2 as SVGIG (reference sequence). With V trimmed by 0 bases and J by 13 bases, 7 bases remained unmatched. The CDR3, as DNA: TGTGCCTGGAGTGTACTCGCGGGGGGGCATCAGTTCTTC. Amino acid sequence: CAWSVLAGGHQFF.

CDR3 loop: CASSAEDRVGETQYF. The CDR3 bases are TGTGCCAGCAGCGCAGAGGACAGGGTAGGGGAGACCCAGTACTTC. V usage is TRBV6-2 or TRBV6-3 and J usage is TRBJ2-5, with TRBD1 matching 8 bases. V was clipped by 6 bases and J by 5 bases; unmatched bases: 11. Germline loops: CDR1 MNHEY, CDR2 SVGEGT. The CDR3 has 15 residues.

DNA of the CDR3: TGTGCCAGCAGCGGGACATTATACGAGCAGTACTTC. This gives the protein CASSGTLYEQYF. The chain links TRBV28 to TRBJ2-7; TRBD1 might be the D (6 bases). The CDR3 is 12 amino acids. V lost 6 bases and J lost 4, with 10 bases in between. In germline, CDR1 is MDHEN, CDR2 SYDVKM. Full variable domain (rest looked up from reference TRBV28 and TRBJ2-7): DVKVTQSSRYLVKRTGEKVFLECVQDMDHENMFWYRQDPGLGLRLIYFSYDVKMKEKGDIPEGYSVSREKKERFSLILESASTNQTSMYLCASSGTLYEQYFGPGTRLTVT.